This T cell receptor beta chain stems from a study of cytomegalovirus exposure and HLA in healthy donors. Only one count was recorded for this clone. What it binds is unknown. Whole-study results and caveats: Researchers reportedly found TCR beta sequences accurately predicted most subjects' HLA-A and HLA-B alleles.

In the PCR, 60 Vbeta and 13 Jbeta primers were used. Sequencing used immunoSEQ multiplex PCR; TCRdb keeps in-frame clones, though not all of them. Among 170,000 or so clones listed, under 80% were seen once. The CDR3 sequence is 13 residues long. Trimming left V 2 bases short and J 2 bases short, with 6 bases between. The germline V gene encodes CDR1 MNHEY and CDR2 SMNVEV (reference sequence). Sequencing was done on a sample of PBMCs. The TCR was taken from a woman aged 30 to 39 in good health and CMV-seronegative. The chain has TRBV27 and TRBJ1-2; perhaps TRBD1 as D (5 bases). The CDR3: CASSLQGNYGYTF. The CDR3, as DNA: TGTGCCAGCAGTTTACAGGGAAACTATGGCTACACCTTC.